The source of this T cell receptor (beta chain) is a study of CD8 T cells in ankylosing spondylitis. Findings and limits, study-wide: Typical of ankylosing spondylitis blood, it appeared, was a TCR beta motif of 7 or 8 highly homologous variants.

Remarks on this clonotype: Its matching antigen is unknown.

This CDR3 contains 16 residues. V lost 1 base and J lost 2; bases outside the gene matches: 6. Germline V CDR1 and CDR2: SGHTA, FQGNSA. It was by quantitative 5'-RACE with molecular barcodes that TCR beta libraries were made. TCRdb used MiXCR to reprocess the 5' RACE reads, holding one entry per CDR3 protein. The table includes 250,000 to 350,000 distinct CDR3 sequences, roughly 20% detected once. The V call is TRBV7-2, the J call TRBJ2-5; 8 bases map to TRBD1. The sample was blood, either unsorted or a sorted T cell fraction (not recorded which). The source of this sequence is a female donor with ankylosing spondylitis or in good health (not recorded which). CDR3 region: CASSLDGQGFQETQYF. DNA for the CDR3: TGTGCCAGCAGCTTAGATGGACAGGGATTTCAAGAGACCCAGTACTTC.